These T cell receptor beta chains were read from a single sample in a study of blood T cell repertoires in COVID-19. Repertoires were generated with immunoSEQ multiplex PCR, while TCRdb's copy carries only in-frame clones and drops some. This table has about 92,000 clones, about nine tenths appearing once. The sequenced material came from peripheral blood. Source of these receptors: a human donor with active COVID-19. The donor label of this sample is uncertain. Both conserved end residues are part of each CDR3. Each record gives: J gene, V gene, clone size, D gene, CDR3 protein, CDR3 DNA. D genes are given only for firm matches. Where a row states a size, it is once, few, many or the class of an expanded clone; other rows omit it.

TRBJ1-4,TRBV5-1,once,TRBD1,CASSLGGGQGYEKLFF,TGCGCCAGCAGCTTGGGTGGCGGACAGGGATATGAAAAACTGTTTTTT
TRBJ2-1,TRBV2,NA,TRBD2,CASRKLAGDSNEQFF,TGTGCCAGCAGGAAACTAGCGGGGGACTCCAATGAGCAGTTCTTC
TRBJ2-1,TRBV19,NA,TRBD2,CASSQVRAGGRMFF,TGTGCCAGTAGCCAAGTTCGGGCGGGGGGGCGTATGTTCTTC
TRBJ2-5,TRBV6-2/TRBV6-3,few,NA,CASSYEVAGETQYF,TGTGCCAGCAGTTACGAAGTCGCGGGAGAGACCCAGTACTTC
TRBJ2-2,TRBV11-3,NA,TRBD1,CASSPRQGTGELFF,TGTGCCAGCAGCCCGCGACAGGGAACCGGGGAGCTGTTTTTT
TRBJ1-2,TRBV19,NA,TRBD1,CASSSGGIGGYTF,TGTGCCAGTAGCTCAGGGGGGATCGGAGGCTACACCTTC
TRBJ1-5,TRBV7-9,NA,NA,CASSFFGSSNQPQHF,TGTGCCAGCAGCTTTTTCGGGTCGAGCAATCAGCCCCAGCATTTT
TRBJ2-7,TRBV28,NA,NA,CASSVQNYEQYF,TGTGCCAGCAGTGTCCAGAACTACGAGCAGTACTTC
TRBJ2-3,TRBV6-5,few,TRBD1,CASRTGGDTQYF,TGTGCCAGCAGGACAGGGGGGGATACGCAGTATTTT
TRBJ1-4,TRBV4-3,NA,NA,CASSPAAVGEKLFF,TGCGCCAGCAGCCCTGCAGCTGTCGGGGAAAAACTGTTTTTT
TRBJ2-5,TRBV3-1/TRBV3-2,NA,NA,CASSPTGTEQETQYF,TGTGCCAGCAGCCCTACGGGAACGGAACAAGAGACCCAGTACTTC
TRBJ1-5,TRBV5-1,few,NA,CASSPGPGSQPQHF,TGCGCCAGCAGCCCGGGCCCCGGGAGTCAGCCCCAGCATTTT
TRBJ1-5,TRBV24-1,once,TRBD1,CATSVSGQGNQPQHF,TGTGCCACCAGTGTTTCCGGACAGGGCAATCAGCCCCAGCATTTT
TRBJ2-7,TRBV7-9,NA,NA,CASSFGDGSSYEQYF,TGTGCCAGCAGCTTCGGGGACGGGAGCTCCTACGAGCAGTACTTC
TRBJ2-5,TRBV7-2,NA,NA,CASSLDRSETQYF,TGTGCCAGCAGCTTAGACAGGTCGGAGACCCAGTACTTC
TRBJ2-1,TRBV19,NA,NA,CASSSGPSRSEQFF,TGTGCCAGTAGTTCCGGCCCCTCCCGGAGTGAGCAGTTCTTC
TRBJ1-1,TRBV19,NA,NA,CASSIARGGGNEAFF,TGTGCCAGTAGTATAGCAAGGGGGGGCGGAAATGAAGCTTTCTTT
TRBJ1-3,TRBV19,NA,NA,CASSILMAGAGNTIYF,TGTGCCAGTAGTATCCTCATGGCAGGTGCTGGAAACACCATATATTTT
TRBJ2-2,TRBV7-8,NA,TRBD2,CASSLRVAGGIGTGELFF,TGTGCCAGCAGCTTAAGGGTAGCGGGGGGGATCGGCACCGGGGAGCTGTTTTTT
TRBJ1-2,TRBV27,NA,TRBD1,CASSLSDRGVFGSTF,TGTGCCAGCAGTTTATCGGACAGGGGGGTATTTGGGTCCACCTTC
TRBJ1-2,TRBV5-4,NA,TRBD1,CASSSQGTGGYGYTF,TGTGCCAGCAGCTCCCAGGGGACAGGGGGCTATGGCTACACCTTC
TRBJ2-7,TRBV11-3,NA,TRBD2,CASSPGGTRSRGEQYF,TGTGCCAGCAGCCCGGGCGGGACTAGATCCCGCGGCGAGCAGTACTTC
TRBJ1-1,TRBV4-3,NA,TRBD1,CASSQLRQGPTEAFF,TGCGCCAGCAGCCAGTTAAGACAGGGGCCCACTGAAGCTTTCTTT
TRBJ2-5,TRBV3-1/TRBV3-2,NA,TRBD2,CASSQGLAMETQYF,TGTGCCAGCAGCCAAGGACTAGCCATGGAGACCCAGTACTTC
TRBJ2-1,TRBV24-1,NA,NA,CATSPTGHYNEQFF,TGTGCCACCAGCCCGACAGGACACTACAATGAGCAGTTCTTC
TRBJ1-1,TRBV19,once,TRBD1,CASSIASGGSTEAFF,TGTGCCAGTAGTATAGCTTCAGGGGGCAGTACTGAAGCTTTCTTT
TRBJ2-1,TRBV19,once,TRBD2,CASSIGGTSGGAGNEQFF,TGTGCCAGTAGTATAGGAGGGACTAGCGGGGGGGCGGGCAATGAGCAGTTCTTC
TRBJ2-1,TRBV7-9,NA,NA,CASSLGQGDNEQFF,TGTGCCAGCAGCTTAGGGCAGGGCGACAATGAGCAGTTCTTC
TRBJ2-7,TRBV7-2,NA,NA,CASSLAGGPYEQYF,TGTGCCAGCAGCTTAGCGGGGGGGCCGTACGAGCAGTACTTC
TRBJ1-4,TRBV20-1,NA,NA,CSASKGDEKLFF,TGCAGTGCTAGTAAGGGAGATGAAAAACTGTTTTTT
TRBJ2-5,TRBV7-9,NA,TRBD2,CASSPTRLAGRTYQETQYF,TGTGCCAGCAGCCCTACTCGACTAGCGGGTAGGACGTACCAAGAGACCCAGTACTTC
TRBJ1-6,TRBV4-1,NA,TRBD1,CASSQDMRGQSYNSPLHF,TGCGCCAGCAGCCAAGATATGAGGGGACAGTCCTATAATTCACCCCTCCACTTT
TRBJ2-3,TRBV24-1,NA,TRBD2,CATSDPRGLGGTDTQYF,TGTGCCACCAGTGATCCCCGGGGACTAGGAGGCACAGATACGCAGTATTTT
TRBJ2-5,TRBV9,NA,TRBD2,CASSVAPSGVQETQYF,TGTGCCAGCAGCGTAGCCCCTAGCGGGGTCCAAGAGACCCAGTACTTC
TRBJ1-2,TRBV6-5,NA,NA,CASSRQQGPDGYTF,TGTGCCAGCAGTAGACAACAGGGACCAGATGGCTACACCTTC
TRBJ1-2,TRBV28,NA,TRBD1,CASSSQTGQGTYGYTF,TGTGCCAGCAGTTCCCAAACCGGACAGGGCACCTATGGCTACACCTTC
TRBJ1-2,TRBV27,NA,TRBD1,CASSLSTGGYGYTF,TGTGCCAGCAGTTTGTCGACAGGGGGCTATGGCTACACCTTC
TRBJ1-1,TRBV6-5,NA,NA,CAGGQRNTEAFF,TGTGCCGGCGGACAGCGGAACACTGAAGCTTTCTTT
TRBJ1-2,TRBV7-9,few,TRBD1,CASSSTGFNGYTF,TGTGCCAGCAGCTCGACAGGGTTTAATGGCTACACCTTC
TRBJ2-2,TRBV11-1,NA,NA,CASSLLGSDTGELFF,TGTGCCAGCAGCTTACTCGGTTCGGACACCGGGGAGCTGTTTTTT
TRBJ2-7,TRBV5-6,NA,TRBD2,CASSTPAGATYEQYF,TGTGCCAGCAGCACCCCAGCGGGAGCGACCTACGAGCAGTACTTC
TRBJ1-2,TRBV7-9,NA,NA,CASSLAQNLGYTF,TGTGCCAGCAGCTTAGCACAAAATCTGGGCTACACCTTC
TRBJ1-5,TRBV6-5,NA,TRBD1,CASRSGQYSNQPQHF,TGTGCCAGCAGGTCGGGACAGTATAGCAATCAGCCCCAGCATTTT
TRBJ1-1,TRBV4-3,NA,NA,CASSRVGSTEAFF,TGCGCCAGCAGCCGAGTGGGGAGCACTGAAGCTTTCTTT
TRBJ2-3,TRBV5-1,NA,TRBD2,CASSLGSSGGTDTQYF,TGCGCCAGCAGCTTGGGCTCTAGCGGGGGCACCGATACGCAGTATTTT
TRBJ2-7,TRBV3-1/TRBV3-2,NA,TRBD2,CASSRFGGGADGIYEQYF,TGTGCCAGCAGCCGTTTTGGCGGGGGGGCGGATGGAATCTACGAGCAGTACTTC
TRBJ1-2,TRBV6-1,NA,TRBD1,CASSEMGQGIGYTF,TGTGCCAGCAGTGAAATGGGACAGGGGATCGGCTACACCTTC
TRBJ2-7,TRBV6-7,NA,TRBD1,CARDRVAYEQYF,TGTGCCAGGGACAGGGTGGCCTACGAGCAGTACTTC
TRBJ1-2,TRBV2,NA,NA,CASSAVGAQGYGYTF,TGTGCCAGCAGCGCGGTAGGGGCGCAAGGCTATGGCTACACCTTC
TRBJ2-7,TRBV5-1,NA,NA,CASSLEGVWRESYEQYF,TGCGCCAGCAGCTTGGAAGGGGTCTGGAGGGAATCCTACGAGCAGTACTTC
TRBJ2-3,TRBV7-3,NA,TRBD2,CASSLGLALEGDTQYF,TGTGCCAGCAGCTTAGGACTAGCATTAGAGGGTGATACGCAGTATTTT
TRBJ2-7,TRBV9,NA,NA,CASSVGGRAYEQYF,TGTGCCAGCAGCGTAGGTGGCAGAGCGTACGAGCAGTACTTC
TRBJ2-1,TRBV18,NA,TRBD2,CASSVAGTSGALNEQFF,TGTGCCAGCTCAGTTGCCGGGACTAGCGGGGCCCTGAATGAGCAGTTCTTC
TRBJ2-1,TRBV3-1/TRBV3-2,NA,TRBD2,CASSPTSGDHNEQFF,TGTGCCAGCAGTCCGACTAGCGGGGATCACAATGAGCAGTTCTTC
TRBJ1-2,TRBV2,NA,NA,CASSVAGDYGYTF,TGTGCCAGCAGTGTGGCAGGGGACTATGGCTACACCTTC
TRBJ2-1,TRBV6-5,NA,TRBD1,CASMPDRANEQFF,TGTGCCAGCATGCCGGACAGGGCCAATGAGCAGTTCTTC
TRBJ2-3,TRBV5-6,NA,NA,CASSFGTPGSIEADTQYF,TGTGCCAGCAGTTTCGGAACCCCAGGGTCGATTGAGGCAGATACGCAGTATTTT
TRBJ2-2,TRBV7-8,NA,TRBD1,CASSPGQGPDAGELFF,TGTGCCAGCAGCCCCGGACAGGGCCCCGACGCCGGGGAGCTGTTTTTT
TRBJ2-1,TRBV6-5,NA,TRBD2,CASSYSFPGGNEQFF,TGTGCCAGCAGTTACTCGTTCCCGGGAGGTAATGAGCAGTTCTTC